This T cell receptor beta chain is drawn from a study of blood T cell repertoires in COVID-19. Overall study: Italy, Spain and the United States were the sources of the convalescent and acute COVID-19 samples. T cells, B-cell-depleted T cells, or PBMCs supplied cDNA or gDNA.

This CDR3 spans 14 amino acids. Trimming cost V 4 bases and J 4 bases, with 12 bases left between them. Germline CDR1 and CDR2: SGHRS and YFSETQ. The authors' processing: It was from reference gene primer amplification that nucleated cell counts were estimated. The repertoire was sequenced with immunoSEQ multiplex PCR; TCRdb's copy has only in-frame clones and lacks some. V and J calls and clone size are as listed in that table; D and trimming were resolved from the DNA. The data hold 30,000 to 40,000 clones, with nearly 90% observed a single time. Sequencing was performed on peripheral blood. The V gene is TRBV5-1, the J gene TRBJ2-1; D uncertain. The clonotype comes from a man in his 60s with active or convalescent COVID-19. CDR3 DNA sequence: TGCGCCAGCAGCCTTACCGCTACGTACAATGAGCAGTTCTTC. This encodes CASSLTATYNEQFF.